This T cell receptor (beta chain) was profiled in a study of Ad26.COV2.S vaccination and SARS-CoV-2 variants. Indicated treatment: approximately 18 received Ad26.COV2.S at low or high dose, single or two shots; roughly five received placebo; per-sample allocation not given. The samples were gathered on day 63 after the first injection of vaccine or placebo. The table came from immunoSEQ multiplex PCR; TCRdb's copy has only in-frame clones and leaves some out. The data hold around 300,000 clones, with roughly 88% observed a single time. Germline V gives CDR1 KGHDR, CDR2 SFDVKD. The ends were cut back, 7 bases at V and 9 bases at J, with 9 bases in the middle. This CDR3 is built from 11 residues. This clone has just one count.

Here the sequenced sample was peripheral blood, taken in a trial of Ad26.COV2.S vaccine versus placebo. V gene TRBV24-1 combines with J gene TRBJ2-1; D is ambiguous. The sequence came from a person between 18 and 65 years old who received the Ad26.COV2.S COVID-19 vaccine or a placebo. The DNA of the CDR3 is TGTGCCACCAGCGAAGGGTTTGAGCAGTTCTTC. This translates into CATSEGFEQFF.